This T cell receptor (beta chain) was captured by sequencing in a study of blood T cell repertoires in COVID-19. Study summary: The United States, Italy and Spain supplied acute and convalescent COVID-19 samples. T cells, B-cell-depleted T cells, or PBMCs provided the cDNA or gDNA that served as material.

As originally analysed: It was from reference gene primer amplification that nucleated cell counts were estimated. Repertoires were generated with immunoSEQ multiplex PCR, while TCRdb's copy carries only in-frame clones and drops some. Clone size and the V and J calls come from that table; the DNA yielded D and trimming. The sample records about 80,000 clones, 78% being singletons. Trimming removed 2 bases from V and 8 bases from J, with 13 bases in between. This CDR3 has 15 residues. CDR1 and CDR2 from the germline V gene are ENHRY and SYGVKD. The sequencing input was peripheral blood. The chain carries TRBV10-3 and TRBJ1-6, with D unclear. The clonotype comes from a human donor in a cohort sampled during active COVID-19. CDR3 protein: CAISELTRRDSPLHF. The DNA for the CDR3 is TGTGCCATCAGTGAGCTCACCCGGCGGGATTCACCCCTCCACTTT.